This T cell receptor beta chain stems from a study of blood T cells in healthy people across ages (dated by TCRdb to the mid-2010s). Study-wide context: In model experiments, roughly one uniquely barcoded TCR beta cDNA molecule per two T cells was captured by template switching. Using the same blood draw, the study looked at two additional independent replicas of 1 million unique cDNA reads for two donors, one aged 18 to 30 and the other aged 80 or older. Age-related changes in TCR beta repertoire diversity were measured in the study by deep sequencing normalized with unique cDNA molecular identifiers. Donors of different ages were randomly distributed across sequencing lanes to avoid experimental bias. Donors were grouped into four age groups: young (average approximately 16 years), middle-aged (over 35), aged (around 60) and long-lived (around 80). Broader findings and caveats from the paper: Estimates of total diversity based on one million sequenced T cells were regarded as lower bounds and as underestimates. The CMV infection status of donors was not known, potentially confounding age-related changes in expanded clonotypes. A strong correlation was found between observed TCR beta diversity and the percentage of naive T cells measured by flow cytometry. Bulk unsorted PBMC profiling prevented conclusive comparison of naive and antigen-experienced compartments. Compared with the aged group, the long-lived group had more naive CD4+ T cells, fewer expanded clones and increased TCR diversity, suggesting age selection. Observed TCR beta diversity per million T cells fell roughly linearly with age, and a significant reduction was already apparent by age roughly 40.

With regard to this clonotype: The antigen it recognizes is unknown. No per-base quality is available; no much larger clone lies one base away.

Cut back by 3 bases and 0 bases, the V and J ends lie 15 bases apart. The germline V gene sets CDR1 to MDHEN and CDR2 to SYDVKM. From cysteine to phenylalanine, the CDR3 is 16 amino acids long. Of the read, only the CDR3 DNA is kept; its 48 bases are in frame from base 1. Receptor libraries were prepared by 5' RACE. The instrument was an Illumina HiSeq 2500. The second PCR ran for roughly 7 to 12 cycles and used a J-beta primer mix along with a sample-barcoded 5' primer. A template-switch 5' adaptor carrying 12 random nucleotides introduced a unique molecular identifier onto each TCR beta cDNA molecule. Each sample yielded at least 2.5 million CDR3-containing paired-end reads. All of the RNA was converted into first-strand cDNA using the Mint cDNA synthesis kit, with a TRBC-specific oligonucleotide serving as the primer. All cDNA was treated with uracil-DNA glycosylase and then went through a first 18-cycle PCR with the universal primers M1SS and BC2_uni_R. Per the original workflow: Each sample was normalized by randomly selecting 1 million high-quality reads, each carrying a distinct molecular identifier. Instead of being binned into consensus sequences, reads with shared molecular identifiers were discarded. MiTCR, with a Q25 quality threshold and the strictest error-elimination algorithm, was used for CDR3 identification, clonotype clustering and error correction. A nonparametric unseen species model with Euler transformation was used to estimate lower-bound total TCR beta diversity. TCRdb ran its own pipeline on the public reads, namely fastp trimming at Q25 and MiXCR clone calling, and kept in-frame beta chains. Entries are consolidated by CDR3 protein sequence, retaining the most common genes and DNA. The V and J calls reflect TCRdb's pipeline rather than the authors' work. Counted in this sample were fewer than 900,000 distinct CDR3 sequences; 49% of them appeared once. 25% to 35% of the sample is in the top ten clones.

The donors were a few dozen Caucasian individuals from Russia, aged 6 to 90 years, who were systemically healthy. About 9.8 milliliters of peripheral blood were drawn from each donor into EDTA-treated Vacutainer tubes. Ficoll-Paque density-gradient centrifugation was used to isolate PBMCs, with at least 6 million obtained per sample. Total RNA, at least 5.5 micrograms per sample, was extracted from PBMCs with Trizol reagent. The percentages of naive CD45RAhigh/CD27high T cells were determined by flow cytometry on a PBMC aliquot from every donor. This clonotype was obtained from a woman in her sixties or seventies in good health. The receptor chain draws on TRBV28 and TRBJ2-7; perhaps TRBD2 is the D gene, with 5 bases matching. Sequencing was carried out using blood. The nucleotide sequence is TGTGCCAGCAGTTTTCATCCGGACTCGGTCTCCTACGAGCAGTACTTC. Translated, it gives CASSFHPDSVSYEQYF.